This TCR beta chain was retrieved from a study of T cell responses to AZD1222 COVID-19 vaccine. As for the study in general: Second-dose timings of about 4 or about 12 weeks were pooled.

Generated by immunoSEQ multiplex PCR, the TCRdb table keeps only in-frame clones and is missing some. The table has about 130,000 clones, over 90% seen once. This CDR3 is 12 amino acids long. V lost 7 bases and J 3 bases, leaving 7 bases between the germline ends. Notes on this clone: Its antigen is undetermined.

General study points: Among vaccine-associated CD4 TCRs, coverage spanned spike, with dominance at 160-218 and 743-854. Clonal diversity was possibly underestimated, and the donors were mostly white British, with more females. Unmutated variant regions are reportedly the target of nearly half of TCRs that are spike-specific.

J is TRBJ1-5 and V is TRBV12-3 or TRBV12-4; D is undetermined. The sample in question was peripheral blood, obtained on day 0 of AZD1222 vaccination. This clonotype originated in an adult in good health. Here the CDR3 DNA reads TGTGCCAGCACTGGTCTCAATCAGCCCCAGCATTTT. Its protein product is CASTGLNQPQHF.